Listed below are T cell receptor beta chains from one sample, sequenced in a study of cytomegalovirus exposure and HLA in healthy donors. Profiling relied on immunoSEQ multiplex PCR, and the TCRdb table lists in-frame clones only, not all of them. The data show 130,000 to 150,000 clones, about 87% seen once. Sequenced sample: PBMCs. The receptors here all came from a man aged 18-30 years in good health and CMV-seropositive. The CDR3 runs from the conserved cysteine through the conserved F or W. The D gene is left open where the match is weak. Clone sizes are given selectively: once, few, many, or a class where the clone is expanded.

D gene	clone size	V gene	J gene	CDR3 protein	CDR3 DNA
-	-	TRBV5-1	TRBJ1-1	CASSLVVGRSNTEAFF	TGCGCCAGCAGCTTGGTAGTCGGGAGGTCGAACACTGAAGCTTTCTTT
-	-	TRBV4-1	TRBJ2-7	CASSQTPTYEQYF	TGCGCCAGCAGCCAAACCCCCACATACGAGCAGTACTTC
TRBD2	-	TRBV27	TRBJ2-1	CASSFPGLAGVSEQFF	TGTGCCAGCAGTTTCCCCGGACTAGCGGGAGTGTCGGAGCAGTTCTTC
TRBD2	-	TRBV4-2	TRBJ2-3	CASRTSGGASTDTQYF	TGTGCCAGTCGGACTAGCGGGGGGGCTAGCACAGATACGCAGTATTTT
-	-	TRBV7-8	TRBJ1-2	CASSHRDSFYGYTF	TGTGCCAGCAGCCATCGTGACTCGTTCTATGGCTACACCTTC
TRBD1	few	TRBV5-1	TRBJ1-5	CASSLVRGHQPQHF	TGCGCCAGCAGCTTGGTGAGGGGGCATCAGCCCCAGCATTTT
TRBD1	few	TRBV11-2	TRBJ2-1	CASSSPGTGSYNEQFF	TGTGCCAGCAGCAGCCCCGGGACAGGCTCCTACAATGAGCAGTTCTTC
-	-	TRBV5-1	TRBJ2-3	CASSPGLLSTDTQYF	TGCGCCAGCAGCCCTGGACTCCTAAGCACAGATACGCAGTATTTT
-	-	TRBV7-9	TRBJ1-5	CASSREETTQHF	TGTGCCAGCAGCCGGGAGGAAACGACCCAGCATTTT
-	-	TRBV4-1	TRBJ2-7	CASSLSTSTASYEQYF	TGCGCCAGCAGCCTATCCACTTCAACTGCCTCCTACGAGCAGTACTTC
-	-	TRBV19	TRBJ2-5	CASSSDSAGRETQYF	TGTGCCAGTAGTTCAGACTCCGCTGGTAGGGAGACCCAGTACTTC
-	-	TRBV10-2	TRBJ2-3	CASSEGRETDTQYF	TGCGCCAGCAGTGAGGGCAGGGAAACAGATACGCAGTATTTT
-	-	TRBV28	TRBJ2-7	CASSLEGVQGGLEQYF	TGTGCCAGCAGTTTGGAGGGCGTACAGGGGGGGCTCGAGCAGTACTTC
-	-	TRBV4-1	TRBJ1-2	CASSPLGTPSNYGYTF	TGCGCCAGCAGCCCCCTAGGGACACCTTCTAACTATGGCTACACCTTC
TRBD1	many	TRBV6-4	TRBJ2-2	CASSGTGDTGELFF	TGTGCCAGCAGTGGGACAGGGGACACCGGGGAGCTGTTTTTT
TRBD1	once	TRBV27	TRBJ2-2	CASSFRTGVVSNTGELFF	TGTGCCAGCAGTTTCCGGACAGGGGTTGTGTCGAACACCGGGGAGCTGTTTTTT
-	-	TRBV27	TRBJ1-1	CASSLSAGQYTEAFF	TGTGCCAGCAGTTTAAGTGCCGGACAGTACACTGAAGCTTTCTTT
TRBD2	-	TRBV6-1	TRBJ2-1	CASSEGLGRGSYNEQFF	TGTGCCAGCAGTGAAGGCCTTGGGAGGGGCTCGTACAATGAGCAGTTCTTC
TRBD1	-	TRBV9	TRBJ1-2	CASSLRDRGFGGYTF	TGTGCCAGCAGCCTAAGGGACAGGGGGTTCGGTGGCTACACCTTC
TRBD1	-	TRBV5-1	TRBJ2-1	CASSFGTDSYNEQFF	TGCGCCAGCAGCTTTGGGACAGACTCCTACAATGAGCAGTTCTTC
-	-	TRBV5-5	TRBJ1-1	CASSPFDSLGTEAFF	TGTGCCAGCAGCCCATTCGACAGTTTGGGGACTGAAGCTTTCTTT
-	-	TRBV5-4	TRBJ1-3	CASSLDFGRVTGNTIYF	TGTGCCAGCAGCTTGGATTTCGGCAGGGTAACTGGAAACACCATATATTTT
TRBD1	-	TRBV6-1	TRBJ1-2	CAIDRARSYGYTF	TGTGCCATAGACAGGGCCAGGAGCTATGGCTACACCTTC
TRBD1	-	TRBV2	TRBJ2-5	CASSDNRGIGETQYF	TGTGCCAGCTCGGATAACAGGGGGATTGGAGAGACCCAGTACTTC
TRBD1	-	TRBV29-1	TRBJ1-2	CSVEDDRVYGYTF	TGCAGCGTTGAAGATGACAGGGTTTATGGCTACACCTTC
TRBD1	-	TRBV5-1	TRBJ2-3	CASRPGTGATDTQYF	TGCGCCAGCAGGCCCGGGACAGGGGCCACAGATACGCAGTATTTT
-	once	TRBV28	TRBJ1-1	CASSSGQLGDKRAFF	TGTGCCAGCAGTTCAGGACAGCTGGGGGACAAGCGGGCTTTCTTT
-	-	TRBV5-1	TRBJ1-3	CASSLVGSSGNTIYF	TGCGCCAGCAGCTTGGTAGGGAGTTCTGGAAACACCATATATTTT
-	once	TRBV7-9	TRBJ1-1	CASSSYTDDTEAFF	TGTGCCAGCAGCTCGTATACAGACGACACTGAAGCTTTCTTT
TRBD2	-	TRBV5-6	TRBJ2-5	CASSLSGSGETQYF	TGTGCCAGCAGCTTGAGCGGGAGTGGGGAGACCCAGTACTTC
TRBD2	once	TRBV19	TRBJ2-7	CASSIDLPGPGRRPYEQYF	TGTGCCAGTAGTATAGATCTTCCAGGGCCCGGGAGGCGACCCTACGAGCAGTACTTC
TRBD1	-	TRBV10-3	TRBJ1-5	CAIRKTGEGGNQPQHF	TGTGCCATCAGGAAGACAGGGGAAGGAGGCAATCAGCCCCAGCATTTT
TRBD1	-	TRBV2	TRBJ1-5	CASSRQGSNQPQHF	TGTGCCAGCAGCAGACAGGGTAGCAATCAGCCCCAGCATTTT
-	-	TRBV30	TRBJ1-3	CASRSSGNTIYF	TGTGCCTCTCGGAGCTCTGGAAACACCATATATTTT
-	-	TRBV7-8	TRBJ2-7	CASSGGGRVIEQYF	TGTGCCAGCAGCGGTGGTGGGCGAGTCATAGAGCAGTACTTC
TRBD2	-	TRBV4-1	TRBJ2-1	CASSQDPGLAEVEGQFF	TGCGCCAGCAGCCAGGACCCGGGACTAGCGGAGGTGGAAGGGCAGTTCTTC
TRBD1	-	TRBV9	TRBJ2-7	CASSPQGALSYEQYF	TGTGCCAGCAGCCCCCAGGGGGCTCTTTCCTACGAGCAGTACTTC
-	-	TRBV13	TRBJ1-2	CASSQQRGLYGYTF	TGTGCCAGCAGCCAGCAGCGGGGGCTCTATGGCTACACCTTC
-	few	TRBV19	TRBJ1-2	CASRVTASYGYTF	TGTGCCAGTAGGGTGACAGCCTCCTATGGCTACACCTTC
-	many	TRBV2	TRBJ2-3	CASSPGHRF	TGTGCCAGCAGTCCCGGACACCGCTTT
-	-	TRBV6-1	TRBJ2-1	CASSEGNLKGLLSDEQFF	TGTGCCAGCAGTGAAGGCAATCTAAAGGGGCTACTTTCGGATGAGCAGTTCTTC
TRBD1	-	TRBV6-1	TRBJ2-7	CASTQRDSSYEQYF	TGTGCCAGCACCCAAAGGGACAGCTCCTACGAGCAGTACTTC
-	-	TRBV13	TRBJ1-1	CASSYRGGNTEAFF	TGTGCCAGCAGCTATCGGGGAGGGAACACTGAAGCTTTCTTT
-	once	TRBV5-8	TRBJ1-1	CASSWQWETEAFF	TGTGCCAGCAGCTGGCAGTGGGAGACTGAAGCTTTCTTT
TRBD1	once	TRBV5-5	TRBJ1-1	CASSFGQGVATEAFF	TGTGCCAGCAGCTTCGGACAGGGGGTCGCCACTGAAGCTTTCTTT
TRBD2	-	TRBV30	TRBJ2-1	CAWSVGLAGYNEQFF	TGTGCCTGGAGTGTGGGACTAGCGGGGTACAATGAGCAGTTCTTC
TRBD1	-	TRBV7-9	TRBJ2-2	CASTGTANTGELFF	TGTGCCAGCACCGGGACAGCGAACACCGGGGAGCTGTTTTTT
-	-	TRBV20-1	TRBJ2-7	CSARTIEQYF	TGCAGTGCTCGGACTATCGAGCAGTACTTC
-	-	TRBV6-1	TRBJ1-2	CASSEGRRAGYGYTF	TGTGCCAGCAGTGAGGGTCGCAGGGCAGGCTATGGCTACACCTTC
-	-	TRBV7-2	TRBJ1-4	CASSSLVWDNMKGEKLFF	TGTGCCAGCAGCTCGCTTGTATGGGACAATATGAAGGGAGAAAAACTGTTTTTT